This TCR beta chain was sequenced for a study of blood T cell repertoires in COVID-19. Study-level background: Samples came from the United States, Italy and Spain, spanning acute and convalescent COVID-19. The cDNA or gDNA used as material had been derived from T cells, B-cell-depleted T cells, or PBMCs.

In the authors' methods: Nucleated cell counts were estimated from reference gene primer amplification. Data came from immunoSEQ multiplex PCR; TCRdb stores just in-frame clones and leaves some out. V, J and clone size derive from that table, while D and trimming were established from the DNA sequence. Altogether approximately 76,000 clones are present, approximately 85% being singletons, with the ten largest covering nearly 45%. The V gene end was trimmed by 5 bases and the J gene end by 5 bases; junction bases not matched to a gene: 6. Germline V lookup: CDR1 SGHTA, CDR2 FQGNSA. This CDR3 region has 16 residues.

V gene TRBV7-2 combines with J gene TRBJ2-5; 15 nucleotides match TRBD2. The clonotype comes from a human donor in a cohort sampled during active COVID-19. Input material: peripheral blood. The DNA of the CDR3 is TGTGCCAGCAGCCGGACTAGCGGGGGGGTAGTGGAGACCCAGTACTTC. Its translation: CASSRTSGGVVETQYF.